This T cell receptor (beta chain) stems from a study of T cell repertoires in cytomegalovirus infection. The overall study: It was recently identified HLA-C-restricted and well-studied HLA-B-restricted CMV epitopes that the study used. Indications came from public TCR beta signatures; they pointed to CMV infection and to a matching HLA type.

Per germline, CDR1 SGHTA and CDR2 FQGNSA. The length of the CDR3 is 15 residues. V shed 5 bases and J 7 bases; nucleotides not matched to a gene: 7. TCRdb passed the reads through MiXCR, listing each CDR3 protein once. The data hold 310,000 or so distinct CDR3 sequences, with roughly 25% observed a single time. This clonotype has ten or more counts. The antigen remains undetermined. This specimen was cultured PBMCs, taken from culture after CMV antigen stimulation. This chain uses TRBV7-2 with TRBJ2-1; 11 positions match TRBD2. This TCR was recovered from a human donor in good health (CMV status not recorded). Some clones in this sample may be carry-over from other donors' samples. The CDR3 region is CASSPTSGSQNEQFF. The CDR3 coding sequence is TGTGCCAGCAGCCCCACTAGCGGGAGTCAAAATGAGCAGTTCTTC.